The rows below give T cell receptor beta chains drawn from one sample of a study of blood T cell repertoires in COVID-19. The repertoire was sequenced with immunoSEQ multiplex PCR; TCRdb's copy has only in-frame clones and lacks some. Of over 150,000 clones listed, around 90% are singletons. The sample comprised peripheral blood. All receptors derive from a man aged 60 to 75 with COVID-19, enrolled during active disease. The CDR3 runs from the conserved cysteine through the conserved F or W. A D gene is named only where the DNA matches it firmly. Clone size appears in some rows only: once, few, many, or a class for an expanded clone.

TRBV28	TRBJ2-7	NA	NA	CASWTPYEQYF	TGTGCCAGTTGGACACCTTACGAGCAGTACTTC
TRBV7-2	TRBJ2-7	TRBD2	NA	CASSLTSGSYEQYF	TGTGCCAGCAGCTTGACTAGCGGGAGTTACGAGCAGTACTTC
TRBV20-1	TRBJ2-1	TRBD2	NA	CSASPGVADPGGEQFF	TGCAGTGCTAGTCCCGGGGTAGCGGACCCGGGGGGTGAGCAGTTCTTC
TRBV3-1/TRBV3-2	TRBJ1-1	NA	NA	CASSQGQMNTEAFF	TGTGCCAGCAGCCAAGGACAGATGAACACTGAAGCTTTCTTT
TRBV6-2/TRBV6-3	TRBJ2-1	NA	once	CASSYLYEQFF	TGTGCCAGCAGTTACCTGTATGAGCAGTTCTTC
TRBV27	TRBJ1-1	NA	NA	CASAGPERLNTEAFF	TGTGCCTCCGCTGGGCCGGAACGCTTGAACACTGAAGCTTTCTTT
TRBV20-1	TRBJ2-5	NA	NA	CSAKEWETQYF	TGCAGTGCTAAGGAGTGGGAGACCCAGTACTTC
TRBV19	TRBJ1-5	TRBD1	once	CASSVDGQGTSSNQPQHF	TGTGCCAGTAGCGTAGACGGACAGGGGACTTCAAGCAATCAGCCCCAGCATTTT
TRBV7-2	TRBJ2-3	NA	once	CASSLGLPDTQYF	TGTGCCAGCAGCTTAGGTCTCCCAGATACGCAGTATTTT
TRBV24-1	TRBJ1-2	NA	NA	CATSDSFDTGDYGYTF	TGTGCCACCAGTGATTCTTTCGACACCGGGGACTATGGCTACACCTTC
TRBV11-3	TRBJ1-1	TRBD1	once	CASSLGGQGNTEAFF	TGTGCCAGCAGTCTCGGGGGACAGGGGAACACTGAAGCTTTCTTT
TRBV4-1	TRBJ1-3	TRBD1	NA	CASSLELQGIAGNTIYF	TGCGCCAGCAGCCTAGAACTACAGGGGATAGCGGGAAACACCATATATTTT
TRBV18	TRBJ1-1	TRBD1	NA	CASSPQGDLGVFF	TGTGCCAGCTCACCCCAGGGGGACCTTGGGGTTTTCTTT
TRBV25-1	TRBJ2-1	TRBD2	few	CASTGEGKLSYNEQFF	TGTGCCAGCACCGGGGAGGGGAAGCTCTCCTACAATGAGCAGTTCTTC
TRBV5-1	TRBJ2-2	NA	NA	CASSPGTGELFF	TGCGCCAGCAGCCCAGGCACCGGGGAGCTGTTTTTT
TRBV7-2	TRBJ2-1	NA	few	CASSARTGRVYNEQFF	TGTGCCAGCAGCGCCCGGACAGGGAGGGTGTACAATGAGCAGTTCTTC
TRBV19	TRBJ2-7	NA	NA	CASSPRDKALAGSYEQYF	TGTGCCAGTAGTCCCCGGGACAAGGCCCTAGCCGGCTCCTACGAGCAGTACTTC
TRBV7-2	TRBJ1-2	NA	NA	CASGDRTQLGYTF	TGTGCCAGCGGAGACAGGACTCAGTTAGGCTACACCTTC
TRBV2	TRBJ2-6	TRBD1	NA	CASSPGQGAVWANVLTF	TGTGCCAGCAGCCCGGGACAGGGGGCGGTCTGGGCCAACGTCCTGACTTTC
TRBV19	TRBJ2-1	TRBD1	once	CASSLTGVGEQFF	TGTGCCAGTAGTCTGACAGGGGTAGGCGAGCAGTTCTTC